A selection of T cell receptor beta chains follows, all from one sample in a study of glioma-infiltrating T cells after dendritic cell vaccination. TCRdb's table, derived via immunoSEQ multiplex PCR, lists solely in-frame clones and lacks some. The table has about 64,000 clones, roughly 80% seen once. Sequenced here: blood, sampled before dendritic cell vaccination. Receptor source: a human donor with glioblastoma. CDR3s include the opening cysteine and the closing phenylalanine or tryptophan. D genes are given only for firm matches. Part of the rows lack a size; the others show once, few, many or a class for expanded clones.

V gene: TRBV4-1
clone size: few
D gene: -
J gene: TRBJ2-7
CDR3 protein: CASSQDNLATNSYEQYF
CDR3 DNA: TGCGCCAGCAGCCAAGATAACCTAGCGACGAACTCCTACGAGCAGTACTTC

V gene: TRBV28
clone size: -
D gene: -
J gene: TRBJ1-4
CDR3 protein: CASREAQVRYEKLFF
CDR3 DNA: TGTGCCAGCAGAGAGGCACAGGTGAGGTATGAAAAACTGTTTTTT

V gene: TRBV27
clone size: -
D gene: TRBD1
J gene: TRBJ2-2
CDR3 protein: CASSPGQGYTGELFF
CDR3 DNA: TGTGCCAGCAGTCCCGGACAGGGGTACACCGGGGAGCTGTTTTTT

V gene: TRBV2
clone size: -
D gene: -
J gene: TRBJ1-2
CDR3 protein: CASSPDSYYGYTF
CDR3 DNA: TGTGCCAGCAGTCCCGACAGCTACTATGGCTACACCTTC

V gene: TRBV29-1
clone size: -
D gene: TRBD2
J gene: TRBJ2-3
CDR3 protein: CSVEDLLGGMDTQYF
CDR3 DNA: TGCAGCGTTGAAGATCTTTTGGGGGGGATGGATACGCAGTATTTT

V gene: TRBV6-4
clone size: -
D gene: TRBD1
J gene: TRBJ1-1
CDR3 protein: CASRETGDTEAFF
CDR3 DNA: TGTGCCAGCAGAGAAACAGGGGACACTGAAGCTTTCTTT

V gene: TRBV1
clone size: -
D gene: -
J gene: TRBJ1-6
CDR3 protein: CTSSQDRRGPLTPLHF
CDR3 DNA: TGCACCAGCAGCCAAGATAGGAGGGGTCCCTTAACACCCCTCCACTTT

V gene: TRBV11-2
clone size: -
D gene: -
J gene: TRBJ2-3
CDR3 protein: CASSLNGGAVTDTQYF
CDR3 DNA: TGTGCCAGCAGCCTTAACGGCGGGGCGGTCACAGATACGCAGTATTTT

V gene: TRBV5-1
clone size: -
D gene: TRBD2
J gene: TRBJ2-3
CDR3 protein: CASSASGTSGALRMDTQYF
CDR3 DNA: TGCGCCAGCAGCGCCTCCGGGACTAGCGGGGCCCTCCGCATGGATACGCAGTATTTT

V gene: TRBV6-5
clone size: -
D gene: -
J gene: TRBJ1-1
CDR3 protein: CASSLYNEAFF
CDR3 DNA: TGTGCCAGCAGCCTTTATAATGAAGCTTTCTTT